These 25 T cell receptor beta chains share one sample of origin, sequenced in a study of PD-1 blockade in classical Hodgkin lymphoma (dated by TCRdb to about 2020). The method behind the library was the immunoSEQ multiplex PCR assay. As stored in TCRdb, this immuneACCESS dataset retains in-frame rearrangements with V and J assigned. A fraction of the clones does not appear; measured against another copy, unresolved V genes explain less than half of the discrepancy, and the remainder lacks a known reason. The sample has 10,000 to 12,000 clones on record, roughly four fifths of them singletons. The ten most abundant clones make up about a third of the sample. The label giving this sample's time point can be read as: cycle 1 day 1 (C1D1), immediately before nivolumab initiation. Every trial patient had relapsed after autologous stem cell transplantation, and cohorts A, B and C differed in prior brentuximab vedotin exposure.

The sample consisted of peripheral blood mononuclear cells (PBMCs), taken at baseline. The receptors stem from a human donor with classical Hodgkin lymphoma.

V is TRBV2 and J is TRBJ1-2; 8 nucleotides line up with TRBD1. The CDR3 is 14 amino acids. The germline gives CDR1 SNHLY, CDR2 FYNNEI. The V segment lost 8 bases and the J segment 5 bases; nucleotides outside the gene matches: 10. The DNA for the CDR3 is TGTGCCAGCTCGGGACAGGCCCTCACGTATGGCTACACCTTC. This gives the protein CASSGQALTYGYTF. Variable domain in full (rest from reference TRBV2 and TRBJ1-2): EPEVTQTPSHQVTQMGQEVILRCVPISNHLYFYWYRQILGQKVEFLVSFYNNEISEKSEIFDDQFSVERPDGSNFTLKIRSTKLEDSAMYFCASSGQALTYGYTFGSGTRLTVV.

This chain uses TRBV27 with TRBJ2-6, with 7 bases identical to TRBD1. The CDR3 contains 16 residues. From germline, CDR1 is MNHEY and CDR2 SMNVEV (reference sequence). Trimming at V came to 1 base and at J to 2 bases, leaving 2 bases not matched to a gene. In DNA, the CDR3 is TGTGCCAGCAGTTTATACAGGGGTACTGGGGCCAACGTCCTGACTTTC. Its translation is CASSLYRGTGANVLTF.

This chain joins TRBV6-6 and TRBJ2-7, with D unclear. CDR1 and CDR2 from the germline V gene are MNHNY and SVGAGI (reference sequence). The CDR3 is 12 amino acids. V was clipped by 8 bases and J by 4 bases, with 12 bases between them. CDR3 region: CASRAAAYEQYF. The CDR3 DNA follows: TGTGCCAGCCGGGCTGCGGCTTACGAGCAGTACTTC.

This CDR3 reads CASSPGEGRYGYTF. CDR3 DNA: TGTGCCAGCAGCCCAGGAGAAGGGCGCTATGGCTACACCTTC. The chain carries TRBV9 and TRBJ1-2; D is unclear. Germline assignment: CDR1 SGDLS and CDR2 YYNGEE. V was clipped by 4 bases and J by 4 bases, with 14 bases between them. The CDR3 has 14 amino acids. Drawing the rest from reference TRBV9 and TRBJ1-2, the complete variable domain is DSGVTQTPKHLITATGQRVTLRCSPRSGDLSVYWYQQSLDQGLQFLIQYYNGEERAKGNILERFSAQQFPDLHSELNLSSLELGDSALYFCASSPGEGRYGYTFGSGTRLTVV.

V is TRBV14 and J is TRBJ2-3; weak D call: TRBD2 (5 bases). The CDR3 runs to 18 residues. Germline V gives CDR1 SGHDN, CDR2 FVKESK. V gave up 1 base and J gave up 3 bases, with 20 bases separating them. CDR3 coding DNA: TGTGCCAGCAGCCAAGCTCTCCGTTGGCTAGCTGCGACAGATACGCAGTATTTT. As protein: CASSQALRWLAATDTQYF.

The gene calls are TRBV4-1 and TRBJ2-2, with D perhaps matching TRBD1 or TRBD2 (5 bases each). The CDR3 is made up of 16 amino acids. V lost 0 bases, J lost 5 bases, and 13 bases lay in between. Germline CDR1 MGHRA, CDR2 YSYEKL. This chain's CDR3 is CASSQDPGEGTGELFF. The CDR3 nucleotides read TGCGCCAGCAGCCAAGATCCGGGCGAGGGGACCGGGGAGCTGTTTTTT.

The J gene is TRBJ1-1, the V gene TRBV5-1; D may be TRBD1 (5 bases). Germline CDR1 reads SGHRS; CDR2 reads YFSETQ. The V end was cut by 0 bases, the J end by 5 bases, with 11 bases between. The CDR3 totals 14 residues. The CDR3 loop is CASSLEAGFTEAFF. CDR3 nucleotides: TGCGCCAGCAGCTTGGAGGCAGGGTTTACTGAAGCTTTCTTT.

This clone was seen a handful of times. V is TRBV7-9 and J is TRBJ1-1; perhaps TRBD1 as D (5 bases). The V end was cut by 8 bases, the J end by 0 bases, with 13 bases between. Germline V lookup: CDR1 SEHNR, CDR2 FQNEAQ (reference sequence). CDR3 size: 14 residues. The CDR3 here is CASRQSNVNTEAFF. CDR3 in DNA: TGTGCCAGCCGACAGTCAAACGTGAACACTGAAGCTTTCTTT.

The rearrangement uses TRBV2 and TRBJ2-1, with TRBD1 matching over 11 bases. CDR3 length: 15 amino acids. Germline V CDR1 and CDR2: SNHLY, FYNNEI. After removal of 5 bases from V and 4 bases from J, the junction contained 4 bases not matched to a gene. The CDR3 DNA reads TGTGCCAGCAGTTACGGGACAGGGGGATACAATGAGCAGTTCTTC. Its translation is CASSYGTGGYNEQFF. Filled out from reference TRBV2 and TRBJ2-1, the complete variable domain reads EPEVTQTPSHQVTQMGQEVILRCVPISNHLYFYWYRQILGQKVEFLVSFYNNEISEKSEIFDDQFSVERPDGSNFTLKIRSTKLEDSAMYFCASSYGTGGYNEQFFGPGTRLTVL.

This chain uses TRBV25-1 with TRBJ2-3; D gene ambiguous. The CDR3 extends over 13 amino acids. In germline, CDR1 is MGHDK, CDR2 SYGVNS. Trimming took off 0 bases at V and 4 bases at J, with 5 bases between the two ends. In DNA form, the CDR3 reads TGTGCCAGCAGTGAATATACCCCAGATACGCAGTATTTT. This sequence encodes CASSEYTPDTQYF.

V and J are TRBV6-5 and TRBJ1-2; D remains unclear. Germline CDR1 reads MNHEY; CDR2 reads SVGAGI. This CDR3 region has 14 residues. Between the trimmed V and J ends, which lost 3 bases and 0 bases, there was a span of 8 bases. The CDR3 DNA is TGTGCCAGCAGTTATGGGCGACCTAACTATGGCTACACCTTC. Protein sequence: CASSYGRPNYGYTF.

This chain connects TRBV13 to TRBJ2-3, with 11 bases matching TRBD2. Germline-derived CDR1 and CDR2 are PRHDT and FYEKMQ (reference sequence). The CDR3 runs 16 residues. J was trimmed by 0 bases and V by 5 bases; bases with no gene match: 4. This chain's CDR3 is CASSLRTSGSTDTQYF. CDR3 coding DNA: TGTGCCAGCAGCCTACGGACTAGCGGGAGCACAGATACGCAGTATTTT.

The rearrangement uses TRBV7-8 and TRBJ1-5; 7 bases are shared with TRBD1. Germline V lookup: CDR1 SGHVS, CDR2 FQNEAQ. The trim removed 5 bases at V and 0 bases at J, leaving 7 bases unmatched. This CDR3 has 16 residues. This CDR3 is CASSRYDRASNQPQHF. The CDR3 DNA reads TGTGCCAGCAGCAGATATGACAGGGCTAGCAATCAGCCCCAGCATTTT.

This clone was detected once. V and J are TRBV19 and TRBJ2-3, with 7 nucleotides matching TRBD2. Unmatched junction bases numbered 2, after V lost 2 bases and J lost 3 bases. The CDR3 extends over 14 amino acids. The germline V gene encodes CDR1 LNHDA and CDR2 SQIVND (reference sequence). The CDR3 coding sequence is TGTGCCAGTAGTATAAGCGGGGCAACAGATACGCAGTATTTT. Amino acids: CASSISGATDTQYF.

Comment on this clone: Other DNA sequences in this specimen translate into the identical CDR3. The chain recombines TRBV29-1 with TRBJ1-2; D is undetermined. The CDR3 is 13 amino acids. CDR1 and CDR2 (germline): SQVTM, ANQGSEA. V was cut by 7 bases and J by 1 base, with 13 bases left in between. The CDR3 is CSAGAGNNYGYTF. DNA of the CDR3: TGCAGCGCCGGAGCGGGAAATAACTATGGCTACACCTTC. The complete variable domain, with remaining parts taken from reference TRBV29-1 and TRBJ1-2, reads SAVISQKPSRDICQRGTSLTIQCQVDSQVTMMFWYRQQPGQSLTLIATANQGSEATYESGFVIDKFPISRPNLTFSTLTVSNMSPEDSSIYLCSAGAGNNYGYTFGSGTRLTVV.

The V gene is TRBV7-9, the J gene TRBJ2-5, with 10 bases lining up with TRBD2. This CDR3 region has 16 residues. V shed 3 bases and J 4 bases; nucleotides not matched to a gene: 8. From germline, CDR1 is SEHNR and CDR2 FQNEAQ (reference sequence). CDR3 region: CASSFLAGGVGETQYF. CDR3 nucleotide sequence: TGTGCCAGCAGCTTCTTAGCGGGGGGCGTTGGAGAGACCCAGTACTTC.

In this sample, this clone turned up once. The chain has TRBV28 and TRBJ2-2; D perhaps matches TRBD2 (5 bases). Deletions cut 2 bases from V and 2 bases from J, with 15 bases between. Germline CDR1 reads MDHEN; CDR2 reads SYDVKM. CDR3 size: 17 residues. The CDR3 protein is CASSLKRATYNTGELFF. CDR3 coding DNA: TGTGCCAGCAGTTTAAAGAGGGCGACTTATAACACCGGGGAGCTGTTTTTT.

The rearrangement uses TRBV27 and TRBJ1-1; maybe TRBD1 (5 bases). This CDR3 has 16 residues. Germline loops: CDR1 MNHEY, CDR2 SMNVEV (reference sequence). V lost 3 bases to trimming and J lost 4 bases, with 18 bases between them. The CDR3 DNA is TGTGCCAGCAGTTTCGTCTCAAGGGGAGGTAGCACTGAAGCTTTCTTT. It specifies CASSFVSRGGSTEAFF.

Only a few counts were recorded for this clone. The chain employs TRBV7-6 and TRBJ2-7, with D tentatively TRBD1 (5 bases). The CDR3 is 14 amino acids. Germline assignment: CDR1 SGHVS and CDR2 FNYEAQ. Trimming pared 1 base from V and 4 bases from J, leaving 11 bases between. DNA for the CDR3: TGTGCCAGCAGCTTAGGGCAGGGTGATTACGAGCAGTACTTC. Translation gives CASSLGQGDYEQYF.

This chain uses TRBV5-1 with TRBJ2-1, with 9 bases fitting TRBD2. The ends lost 4 bases at V and 3 bases at J; junction bases unmatched: 11. The length of the CDR3 is 17 residues. Germline CDR1 is SGHRS and CDR2 is YFSETQ. CDR3 amino acids: CASSPQPTTSGYNEQFF. DNA for the CDR3: TGCGCCAGCAGCCCTCAACCCACGACTAGCGGCTACAATGAGCAGTTCTTC.

The genes are TRBV19 and TRBJ2-3; D may be TRBD2 (6 bases). The V gene's germline CDR1 is LNHDA and CDR2 SQIVND (reference sequence). The CDR3 covers 14 residues. The ends were cut back, 2 bases at V and 4 bases at J, with 10 bases in the middle. CDR3 amino acids: CASSISGGADTQYF. CDR3 bases: TGTGCCAGTAGTATATCCGGGGGAGCAGATACGCAGTATTTT. The variable domain in full, completed from reference TRBV19 and TRBJ2-3, reads DGGITQSPKYLFRKEGQNVTLSCEQNLNHDAMYWYRQDPGQGLRLIYYSQIVNDFQKGDIAEGYSVSREKKESFPLTVTSAQKNPTAFYLCASSISGGADTQYFGPGTRLTVL.

V and J are TRBV5-4 and TRBJ1-1, with D tentatively TRBD1 (5 bases). Germline loops: CDR1 SGHNT, CDR2 YYREEE (reference sequence). The CDR3 length is 15 residues. V was shortened by 3 bases and J by 5 bases, with 17 bases between the two germline ends. CDR3 loop: CASSWGLSGGTEAFF. The CDR3 DNA follows: TGTGCCAGCAGCTGGGGACTCTCCGGTGGGACTGAAGCTTTCTTT.

By proportion, this clone is large. The chain has TRBV7-2 and TRBJ1-4; D is ambiguous. The V end was cut by 1 base, the J end by 10 bases, with 10 bases between. The CDR3 runs 13 residues. The V gene's germline CDR1 is SGHTA and CDR2 FQGNSA. In nucleotides, the CDR3 is TGTGCCAGCAGCTTAGACAGCATGGGAAAACTGTTTTTT. This sequence encodes CASSLDSMGKLFF.

This sequence joins TRBV7-2 and TRBJ2-5; 7 nucleotides agree with TRBD2. Germline V gives CDR1 SGHTA, CDR2 FQGNSA. The J segment lost 4 bases and the V segment lost 3 bases, leaving 5 bases of the junction unmatched. The CDR3 spans 14 residues. The CDR3 DNA reads TGTGCCAGCAGCTTGGCGGGCGGGGGAGAGACCCAGTACTTC. This gives the protein CASSLAGGGETQYF.

The J gene is TRBJ2-1, the V gene TRBV29-1; 10 bases agree with TRBD1. Germline assignment: CDR1 SQVTM and CDR2 ANQGSEA. J lost 6 bases, V lost 1 base, and 3 bases had no gene match. CDR3 length: 14 residues. The CDR3 spells CSVEGWTGGNEQFF. CDR3 nucleotide sequence: TGCAGCGTTGAAGGGTGGACAGGGGGCAATGAGCAGTTCTTC.